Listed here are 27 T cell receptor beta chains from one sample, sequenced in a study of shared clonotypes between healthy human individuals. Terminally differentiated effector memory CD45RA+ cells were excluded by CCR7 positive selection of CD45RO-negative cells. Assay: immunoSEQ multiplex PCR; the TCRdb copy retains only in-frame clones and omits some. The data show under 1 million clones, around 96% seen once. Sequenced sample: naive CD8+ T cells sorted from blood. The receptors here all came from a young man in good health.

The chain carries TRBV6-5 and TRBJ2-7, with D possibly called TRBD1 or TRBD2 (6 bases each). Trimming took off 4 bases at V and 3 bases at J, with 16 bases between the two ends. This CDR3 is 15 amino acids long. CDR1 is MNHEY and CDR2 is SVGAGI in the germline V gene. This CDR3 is CASSFQVGGLYEQYF. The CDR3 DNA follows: TGTGCCAGCAGTTTTCAAGTTGGGGGGCTCTACGAGCAGTACTTC.

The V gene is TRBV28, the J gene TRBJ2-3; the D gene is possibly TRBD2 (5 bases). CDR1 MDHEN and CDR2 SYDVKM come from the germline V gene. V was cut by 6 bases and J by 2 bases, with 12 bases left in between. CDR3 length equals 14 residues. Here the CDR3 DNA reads TGTGCCAGCAGCCTAGAGGAGGACACAGATACGCAGTATTTT. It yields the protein CASSLEEDTDTQYF.

The CDR3 nucleotides are TGCAGCGTTGACGCAGCGGATACGCAGTATTTT. It codes for CSVDAADTQYF. V usage is TRBV29-1 and J usage is TRBJ2-3; D ambiguous. V was shortened by 3 bases and J by 6 bases, with 7 bases between the two germline ends. This CDR3 is 11 amino acids long. Germline-derived CDR1 and CDR2 are SQVTM and ANQGSEA.

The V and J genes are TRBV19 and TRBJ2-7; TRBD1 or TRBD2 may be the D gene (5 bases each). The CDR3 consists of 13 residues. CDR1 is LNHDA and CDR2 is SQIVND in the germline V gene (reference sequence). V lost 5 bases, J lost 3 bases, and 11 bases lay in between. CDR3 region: CASSPGTIYEQYF. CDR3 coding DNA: TGTGCCAGTAGTCCCGGGACGATCTACGAGCAGTACTTC. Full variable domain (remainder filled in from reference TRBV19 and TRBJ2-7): DGGITQSPKYLFRKEGQNVTLSCEQNLNHDAMYWYRQDPGQGLRLIYYSQIVNDFQKGDIAEGYSVSREKKESFPLTVTSAQKNPTAFYLCASSPGTIYEQYFGPGTRLTVT.

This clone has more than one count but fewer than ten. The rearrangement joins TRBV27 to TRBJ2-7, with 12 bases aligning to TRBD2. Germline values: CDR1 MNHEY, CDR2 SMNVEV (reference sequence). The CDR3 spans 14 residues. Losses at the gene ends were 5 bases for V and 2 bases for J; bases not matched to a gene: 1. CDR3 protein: CASSPSGRAYEQYF. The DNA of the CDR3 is TGTGCCAGCAGTCCTAGCGGGAGGGCCTACGAGCAGTACTTC.

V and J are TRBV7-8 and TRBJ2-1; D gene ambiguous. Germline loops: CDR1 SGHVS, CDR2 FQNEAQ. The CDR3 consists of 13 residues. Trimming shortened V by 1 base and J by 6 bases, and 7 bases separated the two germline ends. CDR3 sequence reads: CASSLGSLNEQFF. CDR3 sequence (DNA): TGTGCCAGCAGCTTAGGAAGCCTCAATGAGCAGTTCTTC.

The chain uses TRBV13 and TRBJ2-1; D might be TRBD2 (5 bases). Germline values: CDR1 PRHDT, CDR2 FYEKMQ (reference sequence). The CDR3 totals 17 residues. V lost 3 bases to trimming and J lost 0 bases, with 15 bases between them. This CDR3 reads CASSLGEGGPSYNEQFF. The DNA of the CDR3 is TGTGCCAGCAGCTTGGGTGAGGGCGGACCCTCCTACAATGAGCAGTTCTTC.

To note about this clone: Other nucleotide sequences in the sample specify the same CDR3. The CDR3 DNA sequence: TGTGCCAGCAGTTTATCGGTTAACACTGAAGCTTTCTTT. Amino acid sequence: CASSLSVNTEAFF. This sequence joins TRBV27 and TRBJ1-1; D is unclear. V was trimmed by 0 bases and J by 2 bases, leaving 4 bases between them. The CDR3 is 13 residues long. Germline CDR1 MNHEY, CDR2 SMNVEV (reference sequence).

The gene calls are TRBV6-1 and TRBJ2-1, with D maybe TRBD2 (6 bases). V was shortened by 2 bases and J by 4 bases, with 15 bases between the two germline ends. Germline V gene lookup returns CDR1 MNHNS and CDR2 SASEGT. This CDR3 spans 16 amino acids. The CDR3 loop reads CASSEIPGVGYNEQFF. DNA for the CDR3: TGTGCCAGCAGTGAAATCCCGGGAGTAGGTTACAATGAGCAGTTCTTC.

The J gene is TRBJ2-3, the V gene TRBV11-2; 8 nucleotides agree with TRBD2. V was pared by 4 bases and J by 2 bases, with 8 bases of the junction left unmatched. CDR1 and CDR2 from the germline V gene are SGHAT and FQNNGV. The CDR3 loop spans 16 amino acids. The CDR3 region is CASSSTGTRYTDTQYF. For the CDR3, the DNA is TGTGCCAGCAGCTCAACCGGGACTAGGTACACAGATACGCAGTATTTT.

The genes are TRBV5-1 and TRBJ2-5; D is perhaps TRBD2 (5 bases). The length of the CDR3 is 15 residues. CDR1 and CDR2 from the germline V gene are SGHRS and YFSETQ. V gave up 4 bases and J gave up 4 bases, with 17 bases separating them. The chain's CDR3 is CASSPIEGLLETQYF. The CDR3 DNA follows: TGCGCCAGCAGCCCGATAGAGGGTCTCCTAGAGACCCAGTACTTC.

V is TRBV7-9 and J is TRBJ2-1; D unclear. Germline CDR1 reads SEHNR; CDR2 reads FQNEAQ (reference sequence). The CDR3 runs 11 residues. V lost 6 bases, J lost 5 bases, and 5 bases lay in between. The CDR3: CASRVHNEQFF. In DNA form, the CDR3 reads TGTGCCAGCAGGGTCCACAATGAGCAGTTCTTC.

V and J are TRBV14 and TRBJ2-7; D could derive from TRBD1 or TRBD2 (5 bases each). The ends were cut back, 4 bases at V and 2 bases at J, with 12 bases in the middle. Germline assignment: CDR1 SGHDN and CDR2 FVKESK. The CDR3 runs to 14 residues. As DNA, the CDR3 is TGTGCCAGCAGCCCGGGGCAGCGTCCCTACGAGCAGTACTTC. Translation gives CASSPGQRPYEQYF.

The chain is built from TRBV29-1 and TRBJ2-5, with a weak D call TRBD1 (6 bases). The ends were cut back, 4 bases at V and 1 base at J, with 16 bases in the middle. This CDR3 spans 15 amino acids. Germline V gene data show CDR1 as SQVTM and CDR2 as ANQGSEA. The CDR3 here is CSVAPQRDTQETQYF. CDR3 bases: TGCAGCGTTGCCCCTCAAAGGGACACCCAAGAGACCCAGTACTTC.

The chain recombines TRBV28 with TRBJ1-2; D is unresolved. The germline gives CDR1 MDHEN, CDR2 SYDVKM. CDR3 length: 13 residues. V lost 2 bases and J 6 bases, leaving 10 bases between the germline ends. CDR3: CASSLVVTDGYTF. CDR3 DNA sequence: TGTGCCAGCAGTTTAGTCGTCACGGATGGCTACACCTTC.

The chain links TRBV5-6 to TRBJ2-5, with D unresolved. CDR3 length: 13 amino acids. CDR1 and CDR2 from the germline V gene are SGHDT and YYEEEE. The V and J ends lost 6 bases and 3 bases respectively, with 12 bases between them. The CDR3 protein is CASIHRTKETQYF. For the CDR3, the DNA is TGTGCCAGCATCCATCGGACGAAAGAGACCCAGTACTTC.

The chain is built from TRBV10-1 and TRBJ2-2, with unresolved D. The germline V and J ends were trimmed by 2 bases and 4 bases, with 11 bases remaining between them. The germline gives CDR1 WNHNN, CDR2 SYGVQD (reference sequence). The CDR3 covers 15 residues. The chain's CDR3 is CASSERSPTTGELFF. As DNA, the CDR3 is TGCGCCAGCAGTGAGCGTTCACCTACCACCGGGGAGCTGTTTTTT.

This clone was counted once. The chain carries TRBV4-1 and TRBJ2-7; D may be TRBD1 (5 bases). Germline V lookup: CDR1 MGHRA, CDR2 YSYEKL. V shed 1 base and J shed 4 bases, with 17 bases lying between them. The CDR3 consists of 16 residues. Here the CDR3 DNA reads TGCGCCAGCAGCCAAGCCCAACCAGCAGGGTCATACGAGCAGTACTTC. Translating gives CASSQAQPAGSYEQYF.

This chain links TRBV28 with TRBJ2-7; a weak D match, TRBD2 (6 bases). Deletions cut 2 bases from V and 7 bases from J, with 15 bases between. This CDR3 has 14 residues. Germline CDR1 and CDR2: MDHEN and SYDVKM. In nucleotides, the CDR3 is TGTGCCAGCAGTTTAGGAGGAGGGCTTGGGGAGCAGTACTTC. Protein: CASSLGGGLGEQYF.

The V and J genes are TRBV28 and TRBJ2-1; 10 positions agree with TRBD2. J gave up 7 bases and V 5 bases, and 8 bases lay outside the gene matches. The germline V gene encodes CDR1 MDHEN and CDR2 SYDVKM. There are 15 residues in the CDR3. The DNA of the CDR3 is TGTGCCAGCAGTGACCTAGCGGGAGACCGGAATGAGCAGTTCTTC. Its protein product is CASSDLAGDRNEQFF. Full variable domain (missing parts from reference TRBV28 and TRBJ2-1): DVKVTQSSRYLVKRTGEKVFLECVQDMDHENMFWYRQDPGLGLRLIYFSYDVKMKEKGDIPEGYSVSREKKERFSLILESASTNQTSMYLCASSDLAGDRNEQFFGPGTRLTVL.

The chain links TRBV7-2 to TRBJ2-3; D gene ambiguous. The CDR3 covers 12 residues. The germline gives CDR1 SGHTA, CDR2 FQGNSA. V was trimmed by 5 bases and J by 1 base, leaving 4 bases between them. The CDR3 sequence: CASSVRTDTQYF. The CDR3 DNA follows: TGTGCCAGCAGCGTCCGCACAGATACGCAGTATTTT.

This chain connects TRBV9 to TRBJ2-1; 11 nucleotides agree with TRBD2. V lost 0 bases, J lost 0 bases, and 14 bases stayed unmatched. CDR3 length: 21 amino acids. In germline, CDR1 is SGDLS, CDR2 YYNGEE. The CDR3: CASSVEGPGSGRAFSYNEQFF. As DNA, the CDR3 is TGTGCCAGCAGCGTAGAGGGCCCGGGTAGCGGGAGGGCCTTCTCCTACAATGAGCAGTTCTTC. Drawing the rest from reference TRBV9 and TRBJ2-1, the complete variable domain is DSGVTQTPKHLITATGQRVTLRCSPRSGDLSVYWYQQSLDQGLQFLIQYYNGEERAKGNILERFSAQQFPDLHSELNLSSLELGDSALYFCASSVEGPGSGRAFSYNEQFFGPGTRLTVL.

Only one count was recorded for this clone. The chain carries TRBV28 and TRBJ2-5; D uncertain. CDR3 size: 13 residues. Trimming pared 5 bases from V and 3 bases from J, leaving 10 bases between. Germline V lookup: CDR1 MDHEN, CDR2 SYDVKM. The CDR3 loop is CASSQWVEETQYF. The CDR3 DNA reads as TGTGCCAGCAGTCAATGGGTGGAAGAGACCCAGTACTTC.

As DNA, the CDR3 is TGTGCCAGCAGCGTACTTGGGACAGGGAGTGACACTGAAGCTTTCTTT. It specifies CASSVLGTGSDTEAFF. V usage is TRBV9 and J usage is TRBJ1-1; 9 nucleotides match TRBD1. The CDR3 spans 16 residues. Germline V lookup: CDR1 SGDLS, CDR2 YYNGEE. With 1 base clipped from V and 3 bases from J, the junction kept 7 bases outside the gene matches.

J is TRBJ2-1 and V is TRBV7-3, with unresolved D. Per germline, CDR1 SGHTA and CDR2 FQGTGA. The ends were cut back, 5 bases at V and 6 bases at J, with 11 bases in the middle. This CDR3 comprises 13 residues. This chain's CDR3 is CASSHYNPNEQFF. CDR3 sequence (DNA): TGTGCCAGCAGCCATTATAACCCCAATGAGCAGTTCTTC.

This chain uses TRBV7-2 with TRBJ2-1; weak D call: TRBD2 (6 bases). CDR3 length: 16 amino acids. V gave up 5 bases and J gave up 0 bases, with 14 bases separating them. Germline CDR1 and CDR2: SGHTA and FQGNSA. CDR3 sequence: CASSDWDSSSYNEQFF. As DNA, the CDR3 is TGTGCCAGCAGCGACTGGGACTCTAGCTCCTACAATGAGCAGTTCTTC.

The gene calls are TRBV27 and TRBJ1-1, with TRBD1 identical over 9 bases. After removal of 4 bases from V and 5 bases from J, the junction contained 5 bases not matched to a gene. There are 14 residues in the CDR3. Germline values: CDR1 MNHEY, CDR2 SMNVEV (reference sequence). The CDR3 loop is CASSSGTGRTEAFF. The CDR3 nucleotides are TGTGCCAGCAGTTCCGGGACAGGGAGGACTGAAGCTTTCTTT.